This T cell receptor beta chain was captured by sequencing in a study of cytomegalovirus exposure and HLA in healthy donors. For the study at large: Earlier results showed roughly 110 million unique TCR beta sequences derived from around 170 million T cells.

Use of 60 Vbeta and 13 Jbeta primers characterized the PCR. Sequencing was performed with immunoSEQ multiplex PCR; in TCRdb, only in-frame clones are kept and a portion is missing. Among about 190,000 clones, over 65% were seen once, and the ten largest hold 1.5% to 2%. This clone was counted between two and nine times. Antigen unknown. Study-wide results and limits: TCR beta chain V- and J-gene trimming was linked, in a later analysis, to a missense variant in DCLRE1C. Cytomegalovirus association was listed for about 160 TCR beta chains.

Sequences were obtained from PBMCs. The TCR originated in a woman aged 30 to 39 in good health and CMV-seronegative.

CDR3 nucleotides: TGTGCCAGCAGCCGGGCAGGGACAGGGGGGACTGAAGCTTTCTTT. Translated, it gives CASSRAGTGGTEAFF. The chain recombines TRBV5-4 with TRBJ1-1; 11 bases map to TRBD1. The CDR3 extends over 15 amino acids. V shed 4 bases, J shed 5 bases, and the junction held 7 bases outside the gene matches. Looked up from germline, CDR1 is SGHNT and CDR2 is YYREEE (reference sequence).